These 22 T cell receptor beta chains came from one sample sequenced in a study of early T cells in non-severe SARS-CoV-2 infection. TCRdb called the 5' RACE reads again in MiXCR, with one record for every CDR3 protein. The sample carries tens of thousands of distinct CDR3 sequences, around a tenth recorded once. What was sequenced was whole blood. All receptors derive from an adult who was a healthcare worker with PCR-confirmed SARS-CoV-2 infection or an uninfected control (not recorded which).

This clonotype came up many times. This chain joins TRBV3-1 and TRBJ2-7, with D possibly TRBD2 on 6 matching bases. The CDR3 consists of 13 residues. V lost 6 bases and J lost 0, with 9 bases in between. Germline V lookup: CDR1 LGHDT, CDR2 YNNKEL (reference sequence). The CDR3 sequence: CASSLGSSYEQYF. The CDR3 DNA follows: TGTGCCAGCAGTCTCGGGAGCTCCTACGAGCAGTACTTC.

This clonotype was counted ten times or more. This rearrangement joins TRBV12-3 or TRBV12-4 to TRBJ1-4; D not resolved. This CDR3 comprises 15 residues. The germline V and J ends were trimmed by 3 bases and 12 bases, with 20 bases remaining between them. CDR3 sequence reads: CASSFRTLDPAELFF. CDR3 coding DNA: TGTGCCAGCAGTTTTCGGACGCTGGATCCTGCGGAACTGTTTTTT.

This clonotype was seen repeatedly, ten times or more. The chain is built from TRBV28 and TRBJ2-7; the D is unclear. The CDR3 extends over 14 amino acids. V was shortened by 3 bases and J by 2 bases, with 11 bases between the two germline ends. Germline CDR1 and CDR2: MDHEN and SYDVKM. The CDR3: CASSFPPSPYEQYF. In nucleotides, the CDR3 is TGTGCCAGCAGTTTCCCCCCTTCCCCCTACGAGCAGTACTTC.

This clonotype occurred many times. The DNA of the CDR3 is TGTGCCAGCAGTCCGCCCGGGGGGCAGGGGCGGGGGTATGGCTACACCTTC. It specifies CASSPPGGQGRGYGYTF. The gene calls are TRBV28 and TRBJ1-2; tentatively, D is TRBD1 (6 bases). The V gene's germline CDR1 is MDHEN and CDR2 SYDVKM. V dropped 5 bases and J dropped 5 bases, with 24 bases sitting between them. This CDR3 has 17 residues.

This clonotype was seen more than once but under ten times. The chain recombines TRBV7-2 with TRBJ2-5, with 7 bases aligning to TRBD1. V lost 5 bases, J lost 7 bases, and 10 bases stayed unmatched. CDR1 is SGHTA and CDR2 is FQGNSA in the germline V gene. This CDR3 has 14 amino acids. Here the CDR3 reads CASSPRQGFGTQYF. The CDR3 nucleotides read TGTGCCAGCAGCCCTCGACAGGGCTTCGGGACCCAGTACTTC.

This clonotype was picked up many times. The gene calls are TRBV3-1 and TRBJ2-3; D remains unclear. The V end was cut by 0 bases, the J end by 6 bases, with 4 bases between. Looked up from germline, CDR1 is LGHDT and CDR2 is YNNKEL (reference sequence). The CDR3 length is 12 residues. The CDR3 here is CASSQDLDTQYF. For the CDR3, the DNA is TGTGCCAGCAGCCAAGATCTGGATACGCAGTATTTT.

This clonotype was recorded a few times. The chain uses TRBV4-2 and TRBJ2-5; TRBD2 matches at 7 bases. The germline V gene encodes CDR1 LGHNA and CDR2 YNFKEQ. Trimming took 0 bases from V and 5 from J; bases not matched to a gene: 6. This CDR3 has 15 residues. The CDR3 DNA sequence: TGTGCCAGCAGCCAAGAACGCGGGAGAGGGGAGACCCAGTACTTC. This codes for CASSQERGRGETQYF.

There are a few counts of this clonotype. The chain combines TRBV5-4 with TRBJ2-5; unclear D gene. Germline-derived CDR1 and CDR2 are SGHNT and YYREEE (reference sequence). Trimming stripped 1 base from V and 2 bases from J, with 9 bases between. The CDR3 runs 14 residues. CDR3: CASSLTAVQETQYF. Here the CDR3 DNA reads TGTGCCAGCAGCTTGACTGCGGTACAAGAGACCCAGTACTTC.

The genes are TRBV28 and TRBJ2-7; 7 nucleotides line up with TRBD2. V lost 7 bases and J lost 3; bases outside the gene matches: 6. Germline V gene lookup returns CDR1 MDHEN and CDR2 SYDVKM. This CDR3 is 13 amino acids long. In DNA form, the CDR3 reads TGTGCCAGCACCTGGGGCGGGGGCTACGAGCAGTACTTC. Translation gives CASTWGGGYEQYF.

This clonotype occurred many times. J is TRBJ2-7 and V is TRBV6-2 or TRBV6-3, with TRBD1 matching 7 bases. V lost 8 bases, J lost 0 bases, and 4 bases stayed unmatched. CDR1 is MNHEY and CDR2 is SVGEGT in the germline V gene. This CDR3 is built from 13 residues. CDR3 sequence: CASETGSSYEQYF. Here the CDR3 DNA reads TGTGCCAGCGAGACAGGGAGCTCCTACGAGCAGTACTTC.

This clonotype was detected a few times. The V and J genes are TRBV24-1 and TRBJ2-3, with D perhaps assigned TRBD1 or TRBD2 (5 bases each). Germline lookup yields CDR1 KGHDR and CDR2 SFDVKD. The CDR3 length is 14 residues. Trimming cost V 3 bases and J 4 bases, with 10 bases left between them. The CDR3 region has the DNA TGTGCCACCAGTGATGGTTGGGACGCAGATACGCAGTATTTT. It is translated as CATSDGWDADTQYF.

This clonotype was found many times. This chain uses TRBV7-3 with TRBJ1-5; no definite D call. Germline assignment: CDR1 SGHTA and CDR2 FQGTGA. The CDR3 is made up of 13 amino acids. Deletions cut 5 bases from V and 3 bases from J, with 8 bases between. The CDR3 DNA reads TGTGCCAGCAGCGCGACGGACAATCAGCCCCAGCATTTT. Amino acid sequence: CASSATDNQPQHF.

The sample holds many counts of this clonotype. The chain carries TRBV20-1 and TRBJ1-3; D might be TRBD1 (5 bases). There are 15 residues in the CDR3. V was cut by 3 bases and J by 2 bases, with 14 bases left in between. From germline, CDR1 is DFQATT and CDR2 SNEGSKA (reference sequence). CDR3 amino acids: CSASRQPSTGNTIYF. CDR3 nucleotide sequence: TGCAGTGCTAGCCGACAGCCCTCAACTGGAAACACCATATATTTT.

This clonotype showed up many times. The chain carries TRBV27 and TRBJ1-5, with 12 bases aligning to TRBD1. Germline V gene sequence: CDR1 MNHEY, CDR2 SMNVEV (reference sequence). The CDR3 covers 15 residues. Trimming cost V 7 bases and J 6 bases; bases outside gene matches: 7. The CDR3 DNA follows: TGTGCCAGCAAACCGGGACAGGGGGCCGTTCAGCCCCAGCATTTT. The encoded protein is CASKPGQGAVQPQHF.

There are many counts of this clonotype. The genes are TRBV12-3 or TRBV12-4 and TRBJ2-7, with 12 bases fitting TRBD1. Trimming cost V 8 bases and J 7 bases; bases outside gene matches: 12. The CDR3 is 15 residues long. CDR3 region: CASSGSGQGAYEQYF. Here the CDR3 DNA reads TGTGCCAGCTCAGGGTCGGGACAGGGGGCTTATGAGCAGTACTTC.

This clonotype appeared many times. The chain links TRBV6-2 or TRBV6-3 to TRBJ1-2, with TRBD1 as a possible D gene (5 bases). Germline V gene data show CDR1 as MNHEY and CDR2 as SVGEGT. This CDR3 has 15 residues. The V gene lost 2 bases and the J gene lost 6 bases, with 16 bases spanning the gap. The CDR3 loop is CASSYPKNRIHGYTF. CDR3 coding DNA: TGTGCCAGCAGTTACCCAAAGAACAGGATTCATGGCTACACCTTC.

This clonotype was detected many times. The rearrangement joins TRBV10-2 to TRBJ2-1; 11 nucleotides line up with TRBD2. The V gene's germline CDR1 is WSHSY and CDR2 SAAADI. The trim removed 5 bases at V and 9 bases at J, leaving 6 bases unmatched. The CDR3 consists of 14 residues. CDR3 protein: CASSLLAGDTEQFF. The CDR3 coding sequence is TGCGCCAGCAGTCTACTAGCGGGAGATACTGAGCAGTTCTTC.

This clonotype has at least ten counts. The chain employs TRBV28 and TRBJ1-5; the D is unclear. V lost 3 bases, J lost 6 bases, and 12 bases lay in between. Germline V gives CDR1 MDHEN, CDR2 SYDVKM. The CDR3 consists of 14 residues. CDR3 in amino acids: CASSLLGPGQPQHF. DNA of the CDR3: TGTGCCAGCAGTTTGTTAGGGCCTGGTCAGCCCCAGCATTTT. Drawing the rest from reference TRBV28 and TRBJ1-5, the complete variable domain is DVKVTQSSRYLVKRTGEKVFLECVQDMDHENMFWYRQDPGLGLRLIYFSYDVKMKEKGDIPEGYSVSREKKERFSLILESASTNQTSMYLCASSLLGPGQPQHFGDGTRLSIL.

This clonotype occurred many times. The chain carries TRBV27 and TRBJ2-7; 15 bases are shared with TRBD2. The CDR3 loop spans 16 amino acids. Germline CDR1 is MNHEY and CDR2 is SMNVEV (reference sequence). V shed 3 bases, J shed 6 bases, and the junction held 6 bases outside the gene matches. CDR3 sequence reads: CASSFSPGLAGGEQYF. In nucleotides, the CDR3 is TGTGCCAGCAGTTTCTCCCCGGGACTAGCGGGAGGCGAGCAGTACTTC.

The chain recombines TRBV6-5 with TRBJ2-1; D is perhaps TRBD2 (6 bases). Per the germline V gene, CDR1 is MNHEY and CDR2 is SVGAGI. CDR3 length: 14 amino acids. The germline V and J ends were trimmed by 2 bases and 8 bases, with 13 bases remaining between them. CDR3 protein: CASSYERAYDEQFF. The DNA for the CDR3 is TGTGCCAGCAGTTACGAGCGGGCATATGATGAGCAGTTCTTC.

The chain recombines TRBV10-3 with TRBJ1-1; D uncertain. The V gene's germline CDR1 is ENHRY and CDR2 SYGVKD. CDR3 length: 11 residues. Trimming pared 5 bases from V and 5 bases from J, leaving 6 bases between. The CDR3 bases are TGTGCCATCAGTCCCGGGACTGAAGCTTTCTTT. Encoded protein: CAISPGTEAFF.

In its sample, this clonotype was seen many times. The rearrangement joins TRBV6-2 or TRBV6-3 to TRBJ1-5; D call uncertain. Germline-derived CDR1 and CDR2 are MNHEY and SVGEGT. V lost 4 bases and J 0 bases, leaving 4 bases between the germline ends. The CDR3 consists of 13 residues. The CDR3 DNA is TGTGCCAGCAGTTCATATAGCAATCAGCCCCAGCATTTT. This encodes CASSSYSNQPQHF.